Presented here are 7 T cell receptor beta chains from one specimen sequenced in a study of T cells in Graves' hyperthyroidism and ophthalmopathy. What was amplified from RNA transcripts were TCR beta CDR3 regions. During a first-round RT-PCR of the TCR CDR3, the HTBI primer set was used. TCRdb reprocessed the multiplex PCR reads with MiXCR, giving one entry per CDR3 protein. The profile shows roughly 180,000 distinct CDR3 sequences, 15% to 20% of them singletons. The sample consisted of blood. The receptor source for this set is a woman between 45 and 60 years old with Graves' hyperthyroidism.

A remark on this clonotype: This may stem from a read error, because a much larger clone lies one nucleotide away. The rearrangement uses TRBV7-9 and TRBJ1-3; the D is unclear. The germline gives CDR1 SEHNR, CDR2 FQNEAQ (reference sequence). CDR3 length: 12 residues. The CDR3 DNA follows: TGTGTCAGCAGCTTACCCGGAAACACCATATATTTT. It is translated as CVSSLPGNTIYF. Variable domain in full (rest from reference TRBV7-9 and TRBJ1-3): DTGVSQNPRHKITKRGQNVTFRCDPISEHNRLYWYRQTLGQGPEFLTYFQNEAQLEKSRLLSDRFSAERPKGSFSTLEIQRTEQGDSAMYLCVSSLPGNTIYFGEGSWLTVV.

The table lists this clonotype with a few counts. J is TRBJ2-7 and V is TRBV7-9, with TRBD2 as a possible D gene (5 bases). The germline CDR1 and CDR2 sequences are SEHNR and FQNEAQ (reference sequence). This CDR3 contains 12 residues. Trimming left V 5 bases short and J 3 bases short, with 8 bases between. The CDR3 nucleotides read TGTGCCAGCAGCGCGGAGGTCTACGAGCAGTACTTC. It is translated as CASSAEVYEQYF.

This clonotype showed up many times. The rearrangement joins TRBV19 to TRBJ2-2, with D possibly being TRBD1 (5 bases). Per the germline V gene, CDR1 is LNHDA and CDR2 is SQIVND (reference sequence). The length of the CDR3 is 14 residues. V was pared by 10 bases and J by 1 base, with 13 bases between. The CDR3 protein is CATKGVKNTGELFF. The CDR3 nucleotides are TGTGCCACCAAAGGGGTAAAGAACACCGGGGAGCTGTTTTTT.

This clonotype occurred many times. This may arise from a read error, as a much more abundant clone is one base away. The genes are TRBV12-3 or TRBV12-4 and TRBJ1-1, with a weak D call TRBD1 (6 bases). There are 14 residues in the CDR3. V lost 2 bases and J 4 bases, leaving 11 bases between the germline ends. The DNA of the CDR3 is TGTGCCAGCAGTTTAAGGCTAGGGGGCACTGAAGCTTTCTTT. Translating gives CASSLRLGGTEAFF.

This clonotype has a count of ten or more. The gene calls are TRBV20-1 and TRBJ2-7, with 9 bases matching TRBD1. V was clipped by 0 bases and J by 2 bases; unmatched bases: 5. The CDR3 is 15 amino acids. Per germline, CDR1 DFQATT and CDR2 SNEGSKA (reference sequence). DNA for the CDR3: TGCAGTGCTAGAGATGGGACAGGGTTGACCTACGAGCAGTACTTC. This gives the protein CSARDGTGLTYEQYF.

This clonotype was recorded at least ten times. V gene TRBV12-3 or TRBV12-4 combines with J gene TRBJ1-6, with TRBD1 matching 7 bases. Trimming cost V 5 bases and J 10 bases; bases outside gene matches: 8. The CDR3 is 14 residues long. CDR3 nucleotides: TGTGCCAGCAGTCCCAGACAGGGACCCTCACCCCTCCACTTT. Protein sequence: CASSPRQGPSPLHF.

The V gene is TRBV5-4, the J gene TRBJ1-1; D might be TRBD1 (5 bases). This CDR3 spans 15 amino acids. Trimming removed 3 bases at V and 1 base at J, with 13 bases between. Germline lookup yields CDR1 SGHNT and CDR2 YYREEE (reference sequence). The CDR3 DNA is TGTGCCAGCAGCTCCCCAGGGAGTTGGAACACTGAAGCTTTCTTT. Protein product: CASSSPGSWNTEAFF.